The next 29 T cell receptor beta chains were all read from a single sample in a study of blood T cell repertoires in COVID-19. The method was immunoSEQ multiplex PCR; TCRdb's version includes in-frame clones alone and lacks a portion of them. The data show roughly 72,000 clones, around 80% seen once. Material: peripheral blood. Every receptor here comes from a man in his 70s who had recovered from COVID-19.

This chain uses TRBV11-2 with TRBJ2-6, with D possibly being TRBD1 (6 bases). The CDR3 sequence is 15 residues long. The germline V and J ends were trimmed by 5 bases and 2 bases, with 10 bases remaining between them. Germline V CDR1 and CDR2: SGHAT, FQNNGV. CDR3 coding DNA: TGTGCCAGCAGCCCAAACAGGGCTGGGGCCAACGTCCTGACTTTC. Translated, it gives CASSPNRAGANVLTF. Variable domain in full (rest from reference TRBV11-2 and TRBJ2-6): EAGVAQSPRYKIIEKRQSVAFWCNPISGHATLYWYQQILGQGPKLLIQFQNNGVVDDSQLPKDRFSAERLKGVDSTLKIQPAKLEDSAVYLCASSPNRAGANVLTFGAGSRLTVL.

The chain uses TRBV7-8 and TRBJ2-5; 13 bases are shared with TRBD2. CDR1 SGHVS and CDR2 FQNEAQ come from the germline V gene. Trimming took 5 bases from V and 4 from J; bases not matched to a gene: 7. The CDR3 is 16 amino acids. The CDR3 sequence: CASSPQTSGRLETQYF. CDR3 DNA: TGTGCCAGCAGCCCCCAGACTAGCGGGAGGTTAGAGACCCAGTACTTC.

The V and J genes are TRBV11-2 and TRBJ2-1; D is perhaps TRBD1 (6 bases). The V and J ends lost 1 base and 6 bases respectively, with 16 bases between them. CDR3 size: 16 residues. Per the germline V gene, CDR1 is SGHAT and CDR2 is FQNNGV. CDR3 DNA sequence: TGTGCCAGCAGCTTAGTCGGCAGGGGTCGGATCAATGAGCAGTTCTTC. Translation: CASSLVGRGRINEQFF.

The V call is TRBV5-1, the J call TRBJ1-1; D is undetermined. The CDR3 consists of 15 residues. V lost 0 bases to trimming and J lost 0 bases, with 9 bases between them. Germline V lookup: CDR1 SGHRS, CDR2 YFSETQ. For the CDR3, the DNA is TGCGCCAGCAGCTTGGCTAACTTAATGAACACTGAAGCTTTCTTT. Translated: CASSLANLMNTEAFF.

This clone was recorded once. V and J are TRBV11-2 and TRBJ2-7; no clear D. Trimming removed 5 bases at V and 2 bases at J, with 10 bases between. This CDR3 spans 13 amino acids. CDR1 is SGHAT and CDR2 is FQNNGV in the germline V gene. In DNA, the CDR3 is TGTGCCAGCAGCCCCACTCAAACCTACGAGCAGTACTTC. Amino acids: CASSPTQTYEQYF. The variable domain in full, with the rest retrieved from reference TRBV11-2 and TRBJ2-7, is EAGVAQSPRYKIIEKRQSVAFWCNPISGHATLYWYQQILGQGPKLLIQFQNNGVVDDSQLPKDRFSAERLKGVDSTLKIQPAKLEDSAVYLCASSPTQTYEQYFGPGTRLTVT.

The chain employs TRBV30 and TRBJ1-6; D possibly corresponds to TRBD1 (6 bases). V dropped 1 base and J dropped 9 bases, with 25 bases sitting between them. Per germline, CDR1 GTSNPN and CDR2 SVGIG (reference sequence). The length of the CDR3 is 18 residues. The CDR3 region is CAWSAGVGDLLRVSPLHF. For the CDR3, the DNA is TGTGCCTGGAGTGCAGGGGTGGGAGACCTCTTACGAGTTTCACCCCTCCACTTT.

V usage is TRBV7-2 and J usage is TRBJ2-2; no firm D call. This CDR3 comprises 14 residues. Between the trimmed V and J ends, which lost 5 bases and 1 base, there was a span of 8 bases. In germline, CDR1 is SGHTA, CDR2 FQGNSA. The CDR3 sequence is CASSARLNTGELFF. CDR3 DNA: TGTGCCAGCAGCGCCCGACTGAACACCGGGGAGCTGTTTTTT.

The rearrangement joins TRBV3-1 (or the pseudogene TRBV3-2) to TRBJ1-2, with TRBD1 identical over 7 bases. Germline V gene lookup returns CDR1 LGHDT and CDR2 YNNKEL (reference sequence). Trimming at V came to 4 bases and at J to 5 bases, leaving 13 bases not matched to a gene. CDR3 length: 16 amino acids. The CDR3 protein is CASSPSGDRERYGYTF. CDR3 sequence (DNA): TGTGCCAGCAGCCCGTCGGGCGACAGGGAACGGTATGGCTACACCTTC.

The rearrangement uses TRBV5-6 and TRBJ2-7, with D possibly TRBD2 on 5 matching bases. Trimming pared 4 bases from V and 9 bases from J, leaving 20 bases between. Germline loops: CDR1 SGHDT, CDR2 YYEEEE. The CDR3 consists of 14 residues. The CDR3 here is CASSPTTAGIAQYF. The CDR3 DNA sequence: TGTGCCAGCAGCCCTACCACGGCCGGGATCGCGCAGTACTTC. Combining the CDR3 with reference TRBV5-6 and TRBJ2-7 gives the whole variable domain DAGVTQSPTHLIKTRGQQVTLRCSPKSGHDTVSWYQQALGQGPQFIFQYYEEEERQRGNFPDRFSGHQFPNYSSELNVNALLLGDSALYLCASSPTTAGIAQYFGPGTRLTVT.

The chain is built from TRBV28 and TRBJ2-6, with D unresolved. CDR1 MDHEN and CDR2 SYDVKM come from the germline V gene. The CDR3 loop spans 15 amino acids. Trimming cost V 10 bases and J 4 bases, with 17 bases left between them. CDR3: CATQSSGLGANVLTF. The CDR3, as DNA: TGTGCCACCCAGTCATCGGGTTTAGGGGCCAACGTCCTGACTTTC.

This clone was found a few times. This chain joins TRBV7-2 and TRBJ2-5; 7 bases match TRBD2. CDR3 length: 19 residues. J was trimmed by 1 base and V by 2 bases; bases with no gene match: 16. Germline V lookup: CDR1 SGHTA, CDR2 FQGNSA. The CDR3: CASSLRAPRGSGVQETQYF. CDR3 bases: TGTGCCAGCAGCTTACGAGCCCCGCGGGGGAGCGGGGTCCAAGAGACCCAGTACTTC.

The CDR3: CASSLLSGTSGGNEQFF. CDR3 DNA: TGCGCCAGCAGCCTATTGTCGGGGACTAGCGGGGGGAATGAGCAGTTCTTC. The chain recombines TRBV5-1 with TRBJ2-1; 15 nucleotides agree with TRBD2. The germline CDR1 and CDR2 sequences are SGHRS and YFSETQ. This CDR3 spans 17 amino acids. V shed 4 bases, J shed 7 bases, and the junction held 9 bases outside the gene matches.

This rearrangement joins TRBV5-1 to TRBJ2-1; 10 bases agree with TRBD2. The CDR3 sequence is 16 residues long. Unmatched junction bases numbered 9, after V lost 4 bases and J lost 5 bases. Per germline, CDR1 SGHRS and CDR2 YFSETQ. The CDR3 loop is CASSPSGGEGDNEQFF. CDR3 coding DNA: TGCGCCAGCAGCCCTAGCGGGGGAGAAGGGGACAATGAGCAGTTCTTC.

The V and J genes are TRBV29-1 and TRBJ2-7, with 13 bases lining up with TRBD2. V lost 7 bases and J lost 6; bases outside the gene matches: 3. This CDR3 spans 12 amino acids. Germline V CDR1 and CDR2: SQVTM, ANQGSEA. The CDR3 coding sequence is TGCAGCGGGACTAGCGGGAGCCTCGAGCAGTACTTC. As protein: CSGTSGSLEQYF.

This clone has a single count. The chain employs TRBV7-3 and TRBJ2-5; D uncertain. The CDR3 has 14 amino acids. The germline V and J ends were trimmed by 1 base and 3 bases, with 9 bases remaining between them. Germline CDR1 reads SGHTA; CDR2 reads FQGTGA. The CDR3 reads CASSLKTEKETQYF. CDR3 DNA: TGTGCCAGCAGCTTAAAAACAGAGAAAGAGACCCAGTACTTC.

The CDR3 nucleotides are TGTGCCAGCGGGACAGCCAATAATTCACCCCTCCACTTT. Translation: CASGTANNSPLHF. This rearrangement joins TRBV10-3 to TRBJ1-6, with TRBD1 matching over 7 bases. Germline V CDR1 and CDR2: ENHRY, SYGVKD. Losses at the gene ends were 10 bases for V and 5 bases for J; bases not matched to a gene: 5. The CDR3 runs 13 residues.

The chain carries TRBV29-1 and TRBJ2-3, with a possible D match to TRBD1 (7 bases). This CDR3 has 16 amino acids. Between the trimmed V and J ends, which lost 3 bases and 1 base, there was a span of 17 bases. Germline lookup yields CDR1 SQVTM and CDR2 ANQGSEA. The CDR3 DNA is TGCAGCGTTGAGGGCCCGACAGGGACTGGCACAGATACGCAGTATTTT. It specifies CSVEGPTGTGTDTQYF.

This clone was detected only a few times. The chain recombines TRBV15 with TRBJ2-7; 9 nucleotides match TRBD2. The CDR3 has 16 residues. J lost 1 base, V lost 5 bases, and 9 bases had no gene match. Germline V gene lookup returns CDR1 LNHNV and CDR2 YYDKDF (reference sequence). The CDR3 loop is CATSEISGSISYEQYF. CDR3 coding DNA: TGTGCCACCAGCGAAATTAGCGGGAGTATTTCCTACGAGCAGTACTTC.

This clone was recorded only once. The chain employs TRBV11-2 and TRBJ2-5; no firm D call. Trimming cost V 1 base and J 2 bases, with 11 bases left between them. The CDR3 has 15 residues. The germline V gene encodes CDR1 SGHAT and CDR2 FQNNGV. This CDR3 is CASSLGAGRQETQYF. The CDR3 DNA is TGTGCCAGCAGCTTAGGTGCTGGGCGTCAAGAGACCCAGTACTTC.

J is TRBJ1-2 and V is TRBV9; D is unresolved. This CDR3 region has 12 residues. Trimming removed 6 bases from V and 3 bases from J, with 9 bases in between. Germline V CDR1 and CDR2: SGDLS, YYNGEE. CDR3 residues: CASTGVYYGYTF. The CDR3 DNA follows: TGTGCCAGCACCGGGGTGTACTATGGCTACACCTTC.

The CDR3 is CASREDRGNQPQHF. In nucleotides, the CDR3 is TGTGCCAGCAGAGAGGACAGGGGCAATCAGCCCCAGCATTTT. The chain carries TRBV5-8 and TRBJ1-5; TRBD1 matches 8 bases. With 5 bases clipped from V and 2 bases from J, the junction kept 3 bases outside the gene matches. This CDR3 is 14 amino acids long. The germline V gene has CDR1 SGHTS and CDR2 YDEGEE.

The CDR3 DNA is TGTGCCACCAGCAGAGAGCCTAGCGGGTACGAGCAGTACTTC. This sequence encodes CATSREPSGYEQYF. V usage is TRBV15 and J usage is TRBJ2-7, with TRBD2 matching over 8 bases. The CDR3 has 14 amino acids. V was clipped by 0 bases and J by 4 bases; unmatched bases: 2. Per germline, CDR1 LNHNV and CDR2 YYDKDF (reference sequence).

V and J are TRBV6-5 and TRBJ1-2; TRBD1 aligns across 8 bases. Germline assignment: CDR1 MNHEY and CDR2 SVGAGI. The CDR3 extends over 13 amino acids. After removal of 5 bases from V and 8 bases from J, the junction contained 7 bases not matched to a gene. Written as DNA, the CDR3 is TGTGCCAGCAGTCGAGGACAGGGTTACGGCTACACCTTC. Its protein is CASSRGQGYGYTF.

This clone was seen a handful of times. The junction departs from the called germline gene at one end, perhaps through a read error. CDR3 protein: CASSQAGDQRF. DNA for the CDR3: TGTGCCAGCAGCCAGGCAGGGGACCAACGATTC. V and J are TRBV14 and TRBJ2-7; the D gene is possibly TRBD1 (6 bases). The germline CDR1 and CDR2 sequences are SGHDN and FVKESK. The CDR3 totals 11 residues.

This rearrangement joins TRBV4-2 to TRBJ2-2, with a weak D call TRBD2 (6 bases). This CDR3 contains 17 residues. Germline V CDR1 and CDR2: LGHNA, YNFKEQ. V shed 0 bases and J shed 1 base, with 12 bases lying between them. In DNA, the CDR3 is TGTGCCAGCAGCCAAGAGGGCGGGGCAGGGAACACCGGGGAGCTGTTTTTT. Translation: CASSQEGGAGNTGELFF.

The chain uses TRBV4-3 and TRBJ1-2; 8 nucleotides agree with TRBD1. V trimming: 1 base; J trimming: 2 bases; junction bases outside the gene matches: 9. CDR1 and CDR2 (germline): LGHNA, YSLEER. The CDR3 sequence is 17 residues long. The DNA for the CDR3 is TGCGCCAGCAGCCAAGCCTACGTCAGGGGGCAAAACTATGGCTACACCTTC. It encodes CASSQAYVRGQNYGYTF.

The V and J genes are TRBV5-4 and TRBJ2-2; TRBD2 agrees at 11 bases. Unmatched junction bases numbered 1, after V lost 2 bases and J lost 4 bases. CDR1 and CDR2 (germline): SGHNT, YYREEE (reference sequence). CDR3 length equals 15 residues. CDR3 loop: CASSFSGRATGELFF. The CDR3 DNA is TGTGCCAGCAGCTTTAGCGGGAGGGCCACCGGGGAGCTGTTTTTT.

The CDR3 loop reads CASTRGSSGNTIYF. The CDR3 DNA follows: TGTGCCAGCACTCGGGGTTCCTCTGGAAACACCATATATTTT. The chain is built from TRBV6-5 and TRBJ1-3, with D uncertain. V lost 7 bases to trimming and J lost 0 bases, with 10 bases between them. The CDR3 runs to 14 residues. Germline lookup yields CDR1 MNHEY and CDR2 SVGAGI.

CDR3 DNA: TGTGCCAGCAGTGATAGCGGGGGGAGAGGCACAGATACGCAGTATTTT. The encoded protein is CASSDSGGRGTDTQYF. The V gene is TRBV6-1, the J gene TRBJ2-3; 10 nucleotides agree with TRBD2. In germline, CDR1 is MNHNS, CDR2 SASEGT. The CDR3 is 16 residues long. V was pared by 3 bases and J by 1 base, with 4 bases of the junction left unmatched.